The 8 T cell receptor beta chains in this list originate from one sample, sequenced in a study of CXCR3-negative and CXCR3-positive naive CD8 T cells. Libraries were UMI-labeled 5' RACE TRB cDNA. TCRdb reprocessed the 5' RACE reads, keeping one entry per CDR3 protein, no DNA. The sample table includes about 120,000 distinct CDR3 sequences. Sequencing was carried out using naive CXCR3- CD8+ T cells from blood. Subset denoted: CD45RO-CCR7+CD27+CD95- naive CD8+ T cells lacking CXCR3 (TNR3-). These receptors were obtained from a human donor in good health. Some clones in this sample may be carry-over from other donors' samples.

The genes are TRBV4-3 and TRBJ2-5; without DNA, the TCRdb call of TRBD1 cannot be checked. Germline lookup yields CDR1 LGHNA and CDR2 YSLEER. The CDR3 loop spans 16 amino acids. CDR3 amino acids: CASSQVQGQGGETQYF.

The chain has TRBV20-1 and TRBJ1-1; TCRdb's D gene call, TRBD1, goes unchecked for lack of DNA. The CDR3 runs 15 residues. Germline CDR1 DFQATT, CDR2 SNEGSKA (reference sequence). CDR3 residues: CSAHDRGPFPAEAFF.

V is TRBV7-8 and J is TRBJ2-1; as DNA is missing, the TRBD1 call by TCRdb cannot be tested. This CDR3 comprises 14 residues. Looked up from germline, CDR1 is SGHVS and CDR2 is FQNEAQ. CDR3: CASSYNRDGNEQFF.

This rearrangement joins TRBV12-3 or TRBV12-4 to TRBJ2-7; TCRdb designates TRBD2, a call that cannot be tested without DNA. This CDR3 region has 13 residues. Here the CDR3 reads CASAGGLHNEQYF.

V gene TRBV5-8 combines with J gene TRBJ2-7. This CDR3 has 13 amino acids. Germline CDR1 SGHTS, CDR2 YDEGEE. The CDR3 region is CASEMGSPYEQYF.

The rearrangement uses TRBV14 and TRBJ2-7; no DNA is available, so the TRBD1 call from TCRdb remains unchecked. CDR3 length equals 14 residues. Germline V lookup: CDR1 SGHDN, CDR2 FVKESK. This CDR3 reads CASSQDPHTYEQYF.

This chain links TRBV28 with TRBJ2-1; TCRdb returns TRBD1, unconfirmable since there is no DNA. In germline, CDR1 is MDHEN, CDR2 SYDVKM. This CDR3 has 16 amino acids. This chain's CDR3 is CASSPLFQQAYNEQFF.

J is TRBJ2-7 and V is TRBV10-3; no DNA is available, so the TRBD2 call from TCRdb remains unchecked. Germline V CDR1 and CDR2: ENHRY, SYGVKD. CDR3 length: 18 amino acids. The CDR3: CAISEPYLAGAPTNEQYF.